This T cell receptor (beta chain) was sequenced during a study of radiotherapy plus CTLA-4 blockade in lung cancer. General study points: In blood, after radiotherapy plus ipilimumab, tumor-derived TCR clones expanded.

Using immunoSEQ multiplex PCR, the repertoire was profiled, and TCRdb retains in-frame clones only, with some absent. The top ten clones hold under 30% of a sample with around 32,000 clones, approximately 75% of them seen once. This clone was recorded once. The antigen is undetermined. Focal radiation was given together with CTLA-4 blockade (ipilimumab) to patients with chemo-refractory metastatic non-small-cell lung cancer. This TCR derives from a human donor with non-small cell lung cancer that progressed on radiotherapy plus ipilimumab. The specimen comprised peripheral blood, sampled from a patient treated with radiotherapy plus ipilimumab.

The CDR3 loop is CASSAPEALAGGYNEQFF. The DNA of the CDR3 is TGCGCCAGCAGCGCCCCGGAGGCCCTAGCGGGGGGTTACAATGAGCAGTTCTTC. The V call is TRBV5-1, the J call TRBJ2-1; 11 bases map to TRBD2. V was clipped by 4 bases and J by 4 bases; unmatched bases: 13. Germline assignment: CDR1 SGHRS and CDR2 YFSETQ. The CDR3 runs to 18 residues.